The rows below give T cell receptor beta chains drawn from one sample of a study of T-cell reconstitution after alpha-beta-depleted transplantation in children. TCRdb analysed the PCR reads with MiXCR anew, one entry per CDR3 protein. The repertoire includes 500,000 to 600,000 distinct CDR3 sequences, 27% of them detected once, and 30% to 45% sits in the top ten. Sequences were derived from PBMCs, sampled before TCRalphabeta/CD19-depleted stem cell transplant. Receptor source: a boy under three years old with Wiskott-Aldrich syndrome, due to receive a stem cell transplant. Both conserved end residues are part of each CDR3. Each record gives: V gene, D gene, J gene, clone size, CDR3 protein, CDR3 DNA. The D gene is left open where the match is weak. Some rows mark clone size as missing; the rest say once, few, many or name a class of expanded clone.

v_call: TRBV5-1
d_call: -
j_call: TRBJ1-2
clone_size: few
cdr3_aa: CASSLADRNYGYTF
cdr3_nt: TGCGCCAGCAGCTTGGCCGACCGAAACTATGGCTACACCTTC

v_call: TRBV10-3
d_call: TRBD2
j_call: TRBJ2-7
clone_size: -
cdr3_aa: CAIKGGLAGGQYEQYF
cdr3_nt: TGTGCCATCAAGGGTGGTCTAGCGGGTGGACAATACGAGCAGTACTTC

v_call: TRBV20-1
d_call: -
j_call: TRBJ2-1
clone_size: few
cdr3_aa: CSARPTRAHSYNEQFF
cdr3_nt: TGCAGTGCTAGACCCACACGGGCCCATTCTTACAATGAGCAGTTCTTC

v_call: TRBV4-1
d_call: TRBD1
j_call: TRBJ1-2
clone_size: -
cdr3_aa: CASSQGRTGTGPGYTF
cdr3_nt: TGCGCCAGCAGCCAAGGGAGGACAGGCACCGGACCTGGCTACACCTTC

v_call: TRBV12-3/TRBV12-4
d_call: TRBD2
j_call: TRBJ2-7
clone_size: -
cdr3_aa: CASSPRPAGIYEQYF
cdr3_nt: TGTGCCAGCAGTCCACGTCCAGCGGGAATATACGAGCAGTACTTC

v_call: TRBV7-9
d_call: -
j_call: TRBJ2-3
clone_size: -
cdr3_aa: CASSLRTAINTDTQYF
cdr3_nt: TGTGCCAGCAGCTTAAGGACAGCAATAAACACAGATACGCAGTATTTT

v_call: TRBV6-2/TRBV6-3
d_call: -
j_call: TRBJ2-7
clone_size: -
cdr3_aa: CASSELLYEQYF
cdr3_nt: TGTGCCAGCAGCGAGCTTCTTTACGAGCAGTACTTC

v_call: TRBV12-3/TRBV12-4
d_call: TRBD1
j_call: TRBJ2-3
clone_size: few
cdr3_aa: CASSFWDRGDTQYF
cdr3_nt: TGTGCCAGCAGTTTTTGGGACAGGGGGGATACGCAGTATTTT

v_call: TRBV15
d_call: TRBD2
j_call: TRBJ2-1
clone_size: -
cdr3_aa: CATSRDAGLAGDEFF
cdr3_nt: TGTGCCACCAGCAGAGATGCGGGACTAGCGGGAGATGAGTTCTTC

v_call: TRBV20-1
d_call: TRBD2
j_call: TRBJ2-2
clone_size: -
cdr3_aa: CSATPGLAGVTGELFF
cdr3_nt: TGCAGTGCCACCCCTGGCCTAGCGGGAGTCACCGGGGAGCTGTTTTTT

v_call: TRBV5-6
d_call: TRBD1
j_call: TRBJ2-3
clone_size: -
cdr3_aa: CASNLGQGVWDTQYF
cdr3_nt: TGTGCCAGCAACTTGGGACAGGGGGTTTGGGATACGCAGTATTTT

v_call: TRBV14
d_call: -
j_call: TRBJ2-1
clone_size: -
cdr3_aa: CASSQVGPLGNEQFF
cdr3_nt: TGTGCCAGCAGCCAAGTTGGCCCTTTAGGGAATGAGCAGTTCTTC

v_call: TRBV6-1
d_call: TRBD1
j_call: TRBJ1-5
clone_size: many
cdr3_aa: CASGRGQGNQPQHF
cdr3_nt: TGTGCCAGCGGGAGGGGACAGGGGAATCAGCCCCAGCATTTT

v_call: TRBV5-1
d_call: -
j_call: TRBJ2-7
clone_size: few
cdr3_aa: CASSLAPNGGIPYEQYF
cdr3_nt: TGCGCCAGCAGCTTGGCCCCGAATGGAGGGATCCCCTACGAGCAGTACTTC

v_call: TRBV6-5
d_call: -
j_call: TRBJ1-2
clone_size: few
cdr3_aa: CASRQGQGYTF
cdr3_nt: TGTGCCAGCAGGCAAGGACAGGGCTACACCTTC

v_call: TRBV20-1
d_call: -
j_call: TRBJ2-5
clone_size: -
cdr3_aa: CSPRPRARETQYF
cdr3_nt: TGCAGTCCCCGCCCGAGGGCGCGGGAGACCCAGTACTTC

v_call: TRBV5-1
d_call: -
j_call: TRBJ2-7
clone_size: few
cdr3_aa: CASSLGVAETYYEQYF
cdr3_nt: TGCGCCAGCAGCTTGGGAGTAGCGGAAACCTACTACGAGCAGTACTTC

v_call: TRBV5-1
d_call: TRBD1
j_call: TRBJ2-7
clone_size: -
cdr3_aa: CASSLGGTGRYEQYF
cdr3_nt: TGCGCCAGCAGCTTGGGCGGGACAGGGCGCTACGAGCAGTACTTC

v_call: TRBV4-2
d_call: TRBD2
j_call: TRBJ2-5
clone_size: -
cdr3_aa: CASGPGISGGGGETQYF
cdr3_nt: TGTGCCAGCGGCCCGGGGATTAGCGGGGGCGGAGGAGAGACCCAGTACTTC

v_call: TRBV2
d_call: TRBD2
j_call: TRBJ2-7
clone_size: -
cdr3_aa: CASSEWAGGPSYEQYF
cdr3_nt: TGTGCCAGCAGTGAATGGGCGGGAGGGCCCTCCTACGAGCAGTACTTC

v_call: TRBV24-1
d_call: -
j_call: TRBJ1-2
clone_size: -
cdr3_aa: CATSDLEGSYTF
cdr3_nt: TGTGCCACCAGTGATTTGGAGGGCAGCTACACCTTC

v_call: TRBV18
d_call: TRBD2
j_call: TRBJ2-2
clone_size: few
cdr3_aa: CASSPLTAGNTGELFF
cdr3_nt: TGTGCCAGCTCACCACTGACAGCGGGAAACACCGGGGAGCTGTTTTTT

v_call: TRBV25-1
d_call: -
j_call: TRBJ2-3
clone_size: few
cdr3_aa: CASSEPGLSTDTQYF
cdr3_nt: TGTGCCAGCAGTGAACCGGGACTGAGCACAGATACGCAGTATTTT